The source of this TCR beta chain is a study of response to subunit inactivated influenza vaccine. Trimming shortened V by 0 bases and J by 5 bases, and 16 bases separated the two germline ends. In germline, CDR1 is DFQATT, CDR2 SNEGSKA (reference sequence). This CDR3 spans 16 amino acids. Each CDR3 protein is one row after TCRdb ran MiXCR on the RT-PCR reads. The data show around 520,000 distinct CDR3 sequences, over 9.5% seen once. The chain employs TRBV20-1 and TRBJ2-2; D might be TRBD2 (5 bases). The specimen was PBMCs from blood, collected on the day of vaccination. This TCR came from a man aged 50 to 60 who received an inactivated influenza vaccine. The CDR3, as DNA: TGCAGTGCTAGAGATGCTGGGAGAGAGTGGACCGGGGAGCTGTTTTTT. Protein: CSARDAGREWTGELFF.